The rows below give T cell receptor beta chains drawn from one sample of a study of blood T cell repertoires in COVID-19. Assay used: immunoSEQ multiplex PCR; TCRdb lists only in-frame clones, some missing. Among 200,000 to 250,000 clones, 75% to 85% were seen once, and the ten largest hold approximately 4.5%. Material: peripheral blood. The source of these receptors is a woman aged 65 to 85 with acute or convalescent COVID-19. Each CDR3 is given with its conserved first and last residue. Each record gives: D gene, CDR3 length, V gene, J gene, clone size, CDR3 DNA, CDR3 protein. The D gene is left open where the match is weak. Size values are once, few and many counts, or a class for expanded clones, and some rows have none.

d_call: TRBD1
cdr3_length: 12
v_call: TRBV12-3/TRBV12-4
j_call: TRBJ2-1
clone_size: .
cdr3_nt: TGTGCCAGCAGTTTCGGGACAGCCGAGCAGTTCTTC
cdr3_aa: CASSFGTAEQFF

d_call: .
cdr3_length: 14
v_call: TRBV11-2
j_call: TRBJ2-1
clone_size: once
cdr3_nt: TGTGCCAGCAGCTTAGGAGTCTCTACCTATGAGCAGTTCTTC
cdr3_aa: CASSLGVSTYEQFF

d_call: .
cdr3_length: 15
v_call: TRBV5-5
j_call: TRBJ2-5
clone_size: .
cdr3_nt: TGTGCCAGCAGCTTGGAGACTAGTATGGTAGAGACCCAGTACTTC
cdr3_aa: CASSLETSMVETQYF

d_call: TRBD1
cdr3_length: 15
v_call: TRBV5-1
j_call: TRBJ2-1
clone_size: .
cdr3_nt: TGCGCCAGCAGCTGGGGGACAGGGACCTACAATGAGCAGTTCTTC
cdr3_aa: CASSWGTGTYNEQFF

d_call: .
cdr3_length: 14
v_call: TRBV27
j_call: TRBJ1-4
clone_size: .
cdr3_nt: TGTGCCAGCAGTTTAATCAGGGGTGGAGAAAAACTGTTTTTT
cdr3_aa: CASSLIRGGEKLFF

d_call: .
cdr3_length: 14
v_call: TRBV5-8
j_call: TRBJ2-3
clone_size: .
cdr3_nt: TGTGCCAGCAGCTTTATGGGGGCGACAGATACGCAGTATTTT
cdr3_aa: CASSFMGATDTQYF

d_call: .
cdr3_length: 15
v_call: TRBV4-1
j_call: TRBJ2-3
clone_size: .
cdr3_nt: TGCGCCAGCAGCCCCCAAGAGCGGAGCACAGATACGCAGTATTTT
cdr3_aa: CASSPQERSTDTQYF

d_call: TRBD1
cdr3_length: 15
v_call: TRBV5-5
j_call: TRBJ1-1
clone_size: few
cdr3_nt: TGTGCCAGCAGTTTGGACAGGGGTTTGATTACTGAAGCTTTCTTT
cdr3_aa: CASSLDRGLITEAFF

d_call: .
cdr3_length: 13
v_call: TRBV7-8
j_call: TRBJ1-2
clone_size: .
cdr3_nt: TGTGCCAGCAGCTCGACACATAACTATGGCTACACCTTC
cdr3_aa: CASSSTHNYGYTF

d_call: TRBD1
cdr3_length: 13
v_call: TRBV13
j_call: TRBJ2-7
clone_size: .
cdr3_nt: TGTGCCAGCAGCTTCGGACAGGCCGACGAGCAGTACTTC
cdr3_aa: CASSFGQADEQYF

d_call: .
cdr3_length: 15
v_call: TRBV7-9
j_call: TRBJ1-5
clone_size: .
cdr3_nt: TGTGCCAGCAGCTTAGACCAGGTTAGCAATCAGCCCCAGCATTTT
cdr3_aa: CASSLDQVSNQPQHF

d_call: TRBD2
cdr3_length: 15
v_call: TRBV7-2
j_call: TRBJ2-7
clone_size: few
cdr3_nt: TGTGCCAGCAGCTTACATCGGGGGGGCCCCTACGAGCAGTACTTC
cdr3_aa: CASSLHRGGPYEQYF

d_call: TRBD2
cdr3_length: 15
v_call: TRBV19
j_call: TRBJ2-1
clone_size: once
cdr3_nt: TGTGCCAGTAGTATTTGGCTAGCGGGGGGGAATGAGCAGTTCTTC
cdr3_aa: CASSIWLAGGNEQFF

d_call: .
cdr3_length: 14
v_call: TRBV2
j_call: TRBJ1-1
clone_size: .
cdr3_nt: TGTGCCAGCGCAGGGGTCTTGGGGAACACTGAAGCTTTCTTT
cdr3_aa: CASAGVLGNTEAFF

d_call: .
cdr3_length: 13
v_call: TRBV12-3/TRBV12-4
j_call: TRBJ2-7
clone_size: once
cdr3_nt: TGTGCCAGCAGTTTAGGGCTAGCAGTTGAGCAGTACTTC
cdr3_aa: CASSLGLAVEQYF

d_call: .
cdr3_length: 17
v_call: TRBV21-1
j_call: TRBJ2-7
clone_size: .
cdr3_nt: TGTGCCAGCAGCAATAAAAACCCGGGACAGGAGGCCTACGAGCAGTACTTC
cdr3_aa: CASSNKNPGQEAYEQYF

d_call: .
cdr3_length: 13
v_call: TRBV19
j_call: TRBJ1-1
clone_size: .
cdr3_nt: TGTGCCAGTATGTTACAGGGCTACACTGAAGCTTTCTTT
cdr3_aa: CASMLQGYTEAFF

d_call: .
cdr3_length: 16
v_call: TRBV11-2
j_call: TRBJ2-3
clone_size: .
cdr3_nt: TGTGCCAGCAGCTTAGGAAGCCACTATTCCACAGATACGCAGTATTTT
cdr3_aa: CASSLGSHYSTDTQYF

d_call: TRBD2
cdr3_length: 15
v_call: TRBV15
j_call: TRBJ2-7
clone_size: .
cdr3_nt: TGTGCCACCAGCAGAGATAAGGGACTAGAATCGGAGCAGTACTTC
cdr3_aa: CATSRDKGLESEQYF

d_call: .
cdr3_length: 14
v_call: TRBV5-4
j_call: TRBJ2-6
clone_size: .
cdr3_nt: TGTGCCAGCAGCCCGGAGGCTGGGGCCAACGTCCTGACTTTC
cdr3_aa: CASSPEAGANVLTF

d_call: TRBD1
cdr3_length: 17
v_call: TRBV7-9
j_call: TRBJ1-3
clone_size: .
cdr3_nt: TGTGCCAGCAGCTTAGGAGGCGGGACAGGGATCGGAAACACCATATATTTT
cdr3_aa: CASSLGGGTGIGNTIYF

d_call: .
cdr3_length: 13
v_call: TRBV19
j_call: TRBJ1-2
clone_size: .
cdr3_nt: TGTGCCAGTAGTATTAGCAGCGGCTATGGCTACACCTTC
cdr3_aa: CASSISSGYGYTF

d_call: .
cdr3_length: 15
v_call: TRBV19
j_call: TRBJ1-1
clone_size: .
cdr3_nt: TGTGCCAGTAGCATAGGGCAGGGAATGAACACTGAAGCTTTCTTT
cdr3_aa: CASSIGQGMNTEAFF